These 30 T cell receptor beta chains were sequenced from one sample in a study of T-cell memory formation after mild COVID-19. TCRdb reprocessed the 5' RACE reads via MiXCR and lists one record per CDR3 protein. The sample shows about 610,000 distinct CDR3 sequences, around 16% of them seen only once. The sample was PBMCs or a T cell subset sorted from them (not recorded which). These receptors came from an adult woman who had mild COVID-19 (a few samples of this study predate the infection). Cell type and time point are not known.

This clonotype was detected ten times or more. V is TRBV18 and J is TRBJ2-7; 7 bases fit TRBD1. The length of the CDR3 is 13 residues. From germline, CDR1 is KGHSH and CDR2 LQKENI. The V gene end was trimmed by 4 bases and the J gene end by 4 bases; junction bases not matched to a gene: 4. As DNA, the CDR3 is TGTGCCAGCTCACGGATGACAGGGTACGAGCAGTACTTC. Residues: CASSRMTGYEQYF.

Here the CDR3 DNA reads TGTGCCAGCAGCTTGACTAGCGGGGCAGATACGCAGTATTTT. This translates into CASSLTSGADTQYF. The chain combines TRBV5-4 with TRBJ2-3; 10 bases align to TRBD2. The V gene end was trimmed by 1 base and the J gene end by 4 bases; junction bases not matched to a gene: 0. This CDR3 is built from 14 residues. Germline CDR1 reads SGHNT; CDR2 reads YYREEE (reference sequence).

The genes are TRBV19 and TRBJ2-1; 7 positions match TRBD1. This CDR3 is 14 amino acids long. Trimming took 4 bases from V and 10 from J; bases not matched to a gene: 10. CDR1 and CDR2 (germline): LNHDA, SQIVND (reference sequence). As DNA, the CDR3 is TGTGCCAGTAGTACCTCGACAGGGACGGGAGAGCAGTTCTTC. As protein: CASSTSTGTGEQFF.

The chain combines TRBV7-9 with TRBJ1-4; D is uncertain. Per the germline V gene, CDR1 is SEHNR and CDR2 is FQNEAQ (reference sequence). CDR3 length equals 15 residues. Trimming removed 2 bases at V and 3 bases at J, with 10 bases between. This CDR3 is CASSLNGVSNEKLFF. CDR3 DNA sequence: TGTGCCAGCAGCTTAAACGGGGTATCTAATGAAAAACTGTTTTTT.

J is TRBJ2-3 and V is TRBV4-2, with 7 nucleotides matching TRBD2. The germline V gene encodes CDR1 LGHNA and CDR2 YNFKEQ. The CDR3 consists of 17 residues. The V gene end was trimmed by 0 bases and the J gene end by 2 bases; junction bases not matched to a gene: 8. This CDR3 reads CASSQDAPSGLTDTQYF. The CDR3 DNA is TGTGCCAGCAGCCAAGACGCCCCTAGCGGACTCACAGATACGCAGTATTTT.

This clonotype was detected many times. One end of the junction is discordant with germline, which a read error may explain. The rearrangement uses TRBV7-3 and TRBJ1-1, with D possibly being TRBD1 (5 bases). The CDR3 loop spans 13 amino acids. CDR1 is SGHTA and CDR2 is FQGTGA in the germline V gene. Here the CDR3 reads CASSLTENTEAFF. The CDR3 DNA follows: TGCGCCAGCAGCTTGACAGAGAACACTGAAGCTTTCTTT. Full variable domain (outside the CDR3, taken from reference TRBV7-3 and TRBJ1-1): GAGVSQTPSNKVTEKGKYVELRCDPISGHTALYWYRQSLGQGPEFLIYFQGTGAADDSGLPNDRFFAVRPEGSVSTLKIQRTERGDSAVYLCASSLTENTEAFFGQGTRLTVV.

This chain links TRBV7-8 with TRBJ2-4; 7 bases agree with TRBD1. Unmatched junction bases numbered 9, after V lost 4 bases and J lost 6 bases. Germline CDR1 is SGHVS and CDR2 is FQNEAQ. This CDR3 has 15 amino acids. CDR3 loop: CASSSTSGQRNIQYF. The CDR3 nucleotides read TGTGCCAGCAGCTCTACCTCGGGACAGAGAAACATTCAGTACTTC.

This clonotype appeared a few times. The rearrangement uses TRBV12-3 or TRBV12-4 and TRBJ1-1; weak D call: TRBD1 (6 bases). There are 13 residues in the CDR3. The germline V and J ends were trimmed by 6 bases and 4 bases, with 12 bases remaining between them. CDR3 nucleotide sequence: TGTGCCAGCAGACAGGGCTCGGGCACTGAAGCTTTCTTT. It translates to CASRQGSGTEAFF.

As DNA, the CDR3 is TGTGCCAGCAGCCAAGCCAGTTCTCTTAGTGGCTACACCTTC. This translates into CASSQASSLSGYTF. V and J are TRBV14 and TRBJ1-2; no clear D. The germline gives CDR1 SGHDN, CDR2 FVKESK. Trimming left V 1 base short and J 7 bases short, with 13 bases between. The CDR3 totals 14 residues.

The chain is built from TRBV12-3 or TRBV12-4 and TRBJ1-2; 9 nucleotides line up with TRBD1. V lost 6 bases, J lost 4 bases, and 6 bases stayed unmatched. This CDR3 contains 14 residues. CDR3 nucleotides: TGTGCCAGCAGCGATCCGGGACAGGGCTATGGCTACACCTTC. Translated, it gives CASSDPGQGYGYTF.

The CDR3 DNA reads as TGTGCCAGCAGCTTAGAGTTTACCGTTAGCTTTTCTACGCAGTATTTT. Encoded protein: CASSLEFTVSFSTQYF. The chain links TRBV7-2 to TRBJ2-3; D is unclear. V lost 1 base, J lost 8 bases, and 19 bases lay in between. CDR1 is SGHTA and CDR2 is FQGNSA in the germline V gene. CDR3 length: 16 amino acids.

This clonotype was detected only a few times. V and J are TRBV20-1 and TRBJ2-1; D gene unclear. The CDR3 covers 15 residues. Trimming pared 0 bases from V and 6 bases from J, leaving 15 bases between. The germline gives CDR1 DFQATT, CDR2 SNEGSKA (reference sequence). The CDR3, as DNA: TGCAGTGCTAGAGAGGGTGGCTTCACATTCAATGAGCAGTTCTTC. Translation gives CSAREGGFTFNEQFF.

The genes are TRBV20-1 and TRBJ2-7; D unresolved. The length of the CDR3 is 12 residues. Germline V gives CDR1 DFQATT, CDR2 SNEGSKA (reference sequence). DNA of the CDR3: TGCATCGCGGCAGACGCCTCCTACGAGCAGTACTTC. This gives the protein CIAADASYEQYF.

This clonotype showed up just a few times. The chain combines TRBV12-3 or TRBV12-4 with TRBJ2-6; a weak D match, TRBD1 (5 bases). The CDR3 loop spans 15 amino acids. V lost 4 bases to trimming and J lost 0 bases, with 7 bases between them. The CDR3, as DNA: TGTGCCAGCAGTTCAGGGAACTCTGGGGCCAACGTCCTGACTTTC. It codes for CASSSGNSGANVLTF.

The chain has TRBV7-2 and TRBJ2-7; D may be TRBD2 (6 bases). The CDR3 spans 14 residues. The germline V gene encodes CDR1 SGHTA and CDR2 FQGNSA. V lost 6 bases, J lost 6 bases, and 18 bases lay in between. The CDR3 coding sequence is TGTGCCAGCAGGATGACTCCTTCCGGGGGCGAGCAGTACTTC. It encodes CASRMTPSGGEQYF.

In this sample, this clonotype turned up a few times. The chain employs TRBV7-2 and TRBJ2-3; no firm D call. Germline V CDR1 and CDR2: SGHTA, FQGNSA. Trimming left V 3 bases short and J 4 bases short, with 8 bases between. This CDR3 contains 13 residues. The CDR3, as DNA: TGTGCCAGCAGCTTCGAGTACTCAGATACGCAGTATTTT. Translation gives CASSFEYSDTQYF.

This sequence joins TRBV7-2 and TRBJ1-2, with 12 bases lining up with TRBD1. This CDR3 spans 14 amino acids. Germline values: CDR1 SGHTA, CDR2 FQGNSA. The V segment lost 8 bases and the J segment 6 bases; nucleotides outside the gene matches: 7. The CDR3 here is CASRGQGAMDGYTF. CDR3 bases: TGTGCCAGCCGGGGACAGGGGGCTATGGATGGCTACACCTTC.

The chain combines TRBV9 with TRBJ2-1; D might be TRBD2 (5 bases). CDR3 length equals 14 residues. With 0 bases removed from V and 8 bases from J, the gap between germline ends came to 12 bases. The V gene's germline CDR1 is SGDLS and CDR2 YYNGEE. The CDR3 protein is CASSVDFLEDEQFF. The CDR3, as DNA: TGTGCCAGCAGCGTAGACTTTCTGGAGGATGAGCAGTTCTTC.

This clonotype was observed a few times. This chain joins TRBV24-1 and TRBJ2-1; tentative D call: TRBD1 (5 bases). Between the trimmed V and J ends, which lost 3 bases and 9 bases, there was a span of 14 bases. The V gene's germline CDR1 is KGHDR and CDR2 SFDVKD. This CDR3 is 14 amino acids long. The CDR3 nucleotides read TGTGCCACCAGTGATGGCAGGGCCCACGGTGAGCAGTTCTTC. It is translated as CATSDGRAHGEQFF.

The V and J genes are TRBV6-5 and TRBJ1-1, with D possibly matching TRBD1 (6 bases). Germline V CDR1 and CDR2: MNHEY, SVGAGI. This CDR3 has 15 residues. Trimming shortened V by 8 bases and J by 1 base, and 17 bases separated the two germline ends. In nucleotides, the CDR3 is TGTGCCAGCGCGTCGGGGGGCACTTCGAACACTGAAGCTTTCTTT. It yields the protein CASASGGTSNTEAFF.

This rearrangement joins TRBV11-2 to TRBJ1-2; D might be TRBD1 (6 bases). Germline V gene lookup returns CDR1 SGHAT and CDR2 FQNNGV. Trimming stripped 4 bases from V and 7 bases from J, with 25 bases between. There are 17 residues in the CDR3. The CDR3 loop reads CASSSQSTGHLGGGYTF. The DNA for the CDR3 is TGTGCCAGCAGCTCCCAAAGTACGGGACACCTCGGGGGTGGCTACACCTTC. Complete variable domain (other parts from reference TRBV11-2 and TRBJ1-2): EAGVAQSPRYKIIEKRQSVAFWCNPISGHATLYWYQQILGQGPKLLIQFQNNGVVDDSQLPKDRFSAERLKGVDSTLKIQPAKLEDSAVYLCASSSQSTGHLGGGYTFGSGTRLTVV.

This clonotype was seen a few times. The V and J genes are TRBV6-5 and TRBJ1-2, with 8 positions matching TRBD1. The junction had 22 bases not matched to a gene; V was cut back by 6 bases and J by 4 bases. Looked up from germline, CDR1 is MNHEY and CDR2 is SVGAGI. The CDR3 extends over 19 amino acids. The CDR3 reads CASRPTQGARPDHLYGYTF. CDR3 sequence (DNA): TGTGCCAGCAGACCCACTCAGGGGGCCCGACCGGATCATCTCTATGGCTACACCTTC.

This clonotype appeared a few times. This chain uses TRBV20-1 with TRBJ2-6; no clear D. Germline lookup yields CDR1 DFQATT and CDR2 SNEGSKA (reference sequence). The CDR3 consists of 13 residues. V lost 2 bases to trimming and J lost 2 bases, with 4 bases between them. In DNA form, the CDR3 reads TGCAGTGCTAGACCTCCTGGGGCCAACGTCCTGACTTTC. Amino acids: CSARPPGANVLTF.

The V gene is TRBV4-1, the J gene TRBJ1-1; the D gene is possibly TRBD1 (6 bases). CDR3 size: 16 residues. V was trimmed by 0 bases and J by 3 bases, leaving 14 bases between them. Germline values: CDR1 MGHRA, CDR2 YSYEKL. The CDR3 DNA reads TGCGCCAGCAGCCAAGAAGGGGGGCGGAGGTACACTGAAGCTTTCTTT. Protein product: CASSQEGGRRYTEAFF.

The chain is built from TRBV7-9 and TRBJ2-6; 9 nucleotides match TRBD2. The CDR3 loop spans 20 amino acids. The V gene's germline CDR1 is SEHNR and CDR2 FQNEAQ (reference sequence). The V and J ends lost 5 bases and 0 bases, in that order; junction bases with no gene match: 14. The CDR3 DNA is TGTGCCAGCAGCCGGGCGGGGGGGCCCTCAACTCCCTCTGGGGCCAACGTCCTGACTTTC. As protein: CASSRAGGPSTPSGANVLTF.

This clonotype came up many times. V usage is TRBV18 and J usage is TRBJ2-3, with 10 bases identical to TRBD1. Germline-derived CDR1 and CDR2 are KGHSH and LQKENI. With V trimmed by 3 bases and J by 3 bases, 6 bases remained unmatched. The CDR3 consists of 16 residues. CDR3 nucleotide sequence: TGTGCCAGCTCACCCGACAGGGGGCGGCCGACAGATACGCAGTATTTT. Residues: CASSPDRGRPTDTQYF.

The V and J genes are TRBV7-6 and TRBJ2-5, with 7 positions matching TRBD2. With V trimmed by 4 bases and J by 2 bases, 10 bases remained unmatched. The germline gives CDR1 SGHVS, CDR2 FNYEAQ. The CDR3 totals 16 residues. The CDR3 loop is CASSSGREPLQETQYF. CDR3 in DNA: TGTGCCAGCAGCTCCGGGCGGGAGCCACTACAAGAGACCCAGTACTTC.

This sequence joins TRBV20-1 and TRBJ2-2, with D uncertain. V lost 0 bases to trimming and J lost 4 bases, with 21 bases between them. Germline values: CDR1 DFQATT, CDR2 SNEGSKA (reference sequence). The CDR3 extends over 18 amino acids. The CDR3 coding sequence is TGCAGTGCTAGAGATCCTAACATAGGTCCTCTCAGCACCGGGGAGCTGTTTTTT. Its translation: CSARDPNIGPLSTGELFF.

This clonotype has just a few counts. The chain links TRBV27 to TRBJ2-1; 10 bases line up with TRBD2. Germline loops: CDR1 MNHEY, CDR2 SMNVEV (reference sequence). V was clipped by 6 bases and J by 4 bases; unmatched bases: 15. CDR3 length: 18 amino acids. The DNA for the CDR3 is TGTGCCAGCAGAACTAGCGGGACGGTCCACAGGCCGTACAATGAGCAGTTCTTC. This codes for CASRTSGTVHRPYNEQFF.

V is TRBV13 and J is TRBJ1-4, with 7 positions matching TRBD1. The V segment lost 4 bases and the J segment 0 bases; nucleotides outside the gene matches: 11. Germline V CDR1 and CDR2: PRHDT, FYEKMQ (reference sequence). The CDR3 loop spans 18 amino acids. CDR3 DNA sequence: TGTGCCAGCAGCTCGATGGGACAGCAGATTGCAACTAATGAAAAACTGTTTTTT. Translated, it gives CASSSMGQQIATNEKLFF.